This TCR beta chain is from a study of OX40 agonist ivuxolimab in advanced cancers. The CDR3 extends over 15 amino acids. CDR1 is SQVTM and CDR2 is ANQGSEA in the germline V gene. With 8 bases removed from V and 1 base from J, the gap between germline ends came to 18 bases. This table comes from immunoSEQ multiplex PCR, and its TCRdb copy is limited to in-frame clones, with some not included. Here the sample spans about 33,000 clones, approximately 84% being singletons. The chain joins TRBV29-1 to TRBJ2-1; a possible D gene is TRBD2 (5 bases). The TCR originated in an adult with an advanced solid tumor such as melanoma, head and neck, liver or kidney cancer. The source material was CD4+ or CD8+ T cells sorted from blood, sampled in a trial of the OX40 agonist ivuxolimab. The CDR3, as DNA: TGCAGCATAAGAGATGGGAGTTGGTCCTACAATGAGCAGTTCTTC. Translating gives CSIRDGSWSYNEQFF.